Below, 19 T cell receptor beta chains from the same sample are listed, as sequenced in a study of blood T cells in healthy people across ages. Next came a second PCR, run for roughly 7 to 12 cycles, which used a sample-barcoded 5' primer along with a J-beta primer mix. MiXCR was run by TCRdb on the 5' RACE reads, yielding one entry per CDR3 protein. The repertoire holds roughly 500,000 distinct CDR3 sequences, with approximately 27% as singletons. Sequencing was performed on blood. The receptors here all came from a woman aged 70-85 years in good health.

Points on this clonotype: This may be a read error: a much more frequent sequence differs by one nucleotide. The rearrangement joins TRBV28 to TRBJ1-2; 7 nucleotides match TRBD1. Losses at the gene ends were 3 bases for V and 6 bases for J; bases not matched to a gene: 10. The germline V gene encodes CDR1 MDHEN and CDR2 SYDVKM. This CDR3 spans 15 amino acids. CDR3 protein: CASSFARGDYHGYTF. The CDR3 DNA reads TGTGCCAGCAGTTTTGCCAGGGGGGACTACCATGGCTACACCTTC.

Only a few counts were recorded for this clonotype. J is TRBJ2-3 and V is TRBV7-2; D gene unclear. The CDR3 has 14 amino acids. Germline values: CDR1 SGHTA, CDR2 FQGNSA. Trimming pared 3 bases from V and 4 bases from J, leaving 11 bases between. CDR3 residues: CASSFGLGPDTQYF. The DNA of the CDR3 is TGTGCCAGCAGCTTCGGGCTAGGCCCAGATACGCAGTATTTT.

As to this clonotype: The junction shows a germline mismatch at one end, possibly a read error. The genes are TRBV29-1 and TRBJ2-5; 9 nucleotides agree with TRBD2. The CDR3 loop spans 13 amino acids. Germline CDR1 reads SQVTM; CDR2 reads ANQGSEA. The CDR3 region has the DNA TGCAGCGTTTCGGGCGGGGGGGCCCGTGAGCAGTCCTTC. Translating gives CSVSGGGAREQSF.

This clonotype has a single count. The CDR3 DNA reads TGTGCCAGCAGTCCACAGACAGGGGGAAATCAGCCCCAGCATTTT. This translates into CASSPQTGGNQPQHF. This chain connects TRBV6-5 to TRBJ1-5; 9 nucleotides agree with TRBD1. V lost 5 bases, J lost 4 bases, and 6 bases stayed unmatched. Germline CDR1 MNHEY, CDR2 SVGAGI. This CDR3 has 15 residues.

V usage is TRBV12-5 and J usage is TRBJ2-7; 10 nucleotides align to TRBD2. The better agreement between TRBJ2-1 and the DNA end casts doubt on the J call. This CDR3 spans 14 amino acids. Germline-derived CDR1 and CDR2 are LGHNT and FRNRAP. Written as DNA, the CDR3 is TGTGCTAGTGGGATCAGCGGGGGGGTCAATGAGCAGTTCTTC. Amino acid sequence: CASGISGGVNEQFF.

This clonotype was detected a few times. The chain combines TRBV10-3 with TRBJ1-1; TRBD1 matches at 10 bases. The V gene's germline CDR1 is ENHRY and CDR2 SYGVKD. This CDR3 contains 13 residues. With V trimmed by 11 bases and J by 10 bases, 13 bases remained unmatched. The CDR3 reads CAVMGQGNSGAFF. The CDR3, as DNA: TGTGCCGTCATGGGACAGGGGAACTCTGGAGCTTTCTTT.

This chain connects TRBV20-1 to TRBJ2-5; TRBD2 might be the D (5 bases). Germline assignment: CDR1 DFQATT and CDR2 SNEGSKA (reference sequence). CDR3 size: 13 residues. V lost 6 bases to trimming and J lost 2 bases, with 13 bases between them. The CDR3 spells CSAGSEAQETQYF. The CDR3 coding sequence is TGCAGTGCGGGTAGCGAAGCGCAAGAGACCCAGTACTTC.

This clonotype has a handful of counts. This chain connects TRBV7-2 to TRBJ1-2; 9 nucleotides agree with TRBD1. CDR1 SGHTA and CDR2 FQGNSA come from the germline V gene. V was pared by 4 bases and J by 5 bases, with 14 bases of the junction left unmatched. The CDR3 consists of 17 residues. CDR3 residues: CASSSAGVGTGSYGYTF. The CDR3 bases are TGTGCCAGCAGCTCCGCGGGAGTGGGGACAGGGTCATATGGCTACACCTTC.

This chain connects TRBV5-1 to TRBJ1-2, with D possibly TRBD1 on 5 matching bases. The V gene lost 4 bases and the J gene lost 7 bases, with 17 bases spanning the gap. Germline V gives CDR1 SGHRS, CDR2 YFSETQ. The CDR3 consists of 14 residues. This chain's CDR3 is CASSTGALEVGYTF. The CDR3 nucleotides read TGCGCCAGCAGCACAGGAGCCCTGGAGGTTGGCTACACCTTC.

In this sample, this clonotype turned up many times. The chain links TRBV6-5 to TRBJ1-2; tentative D call: TRBD1 (6 bases). This CDR3 is 14 amino acids long. Between the trimmed V and J ends, which lost 4 bases and 2 bases, there was a span of 11 bases. CDR1 is MNHEY, CDR2 SVGAGI, per germline. This CDR3 reads CASSSQQGNYGYTF. The CDR3 DNA reads as TGTGCCAGCAGTTCGCAACAGGGCAACTATGGCTACACCTTC.

V usage is TRBV7-2 and J usage is TRBJ1-5, with 7 positions matching TRBD1. V shed 5 bases and J 7 bases; nucleotides not matched to a gene: 11. This CDR3 contains 15 residues. Germline CDR1 reads SGHTA; CDR2 reads FQGNSA. The CDR3 is CASSQGGRGTQPQHF. The CDR3 bases are TGTGCCAGCAGCCAGGGAGGCAGGGGGACCCAGCCCCAGCATTTT.

A few counts support this clonotype. Sequence at one end of the junction differs from germline and may be a read error. The chain employs TRBV7-2 and TRBJ2-3; perhaps TRBD2 as D (7 bases). Germline V lookup: CDR1 SGHTA, CDR2 FQGNSA. There are 16 residues in the CDR3. CDR3 region: CASSLAPRGAKYTQYF. The CDR3 DNA reads as TGTGCCAGCAGCCTAGCCCCCCGGGGGGCCAAGTATACGCAGTATTTT.

The chain recombines TRBV6-6 with TRBJ2-5, with 7 bases that match TRBD1. The J call may be in error: the DNA end matches TRBJ2-1 better. The CDR3 sequence is 14 residues long. CDR1 and CDR2 (germline): MNHNY, SVGAGI (reference sequence). In nucleotides, the CDR3 is TGTGCCAGCACCGACAGGGTGCCTCGGGATGAGCAGTTCTTC. It yields the protein CASTDRVPRDEQFF.

The V and J genes are TRBV9 and TRBJ2-5, with 9 positions matching TRBD1. The CDR3 totals 15 residues. Germline assignment: CDR1 SGDLS and CDR2 YYNGEE. Unmatched junction bases numbered 7, after V lost 2 bases and J lost 5 bases. The CDR3 nucleotides are TGTGCCAGCAGCGTGGGGGACAGGGTTCGGGAGACCCAGTACTTC. Translated: CASSVGDRVRETQYF.

This clonotype was found a few times. This chain connects TRBV7-2 to TRBJ1-1, with 12 bases fitting TRBD1. V lost 3 bases and J lost 10; bases outside the gene matches: 9. The CDR3 runs to 15 residues. Germline V gives CDR1 SGHTA, CDR2 FQGNSA. The CDR3 is CASSFNRDRGRGAFF. The CDR3 coding sequence is TGTGCCAGCAGCTTCAACCGGGACAGGGGGCGCGGAGCTTTCTTT.

The chain carries TRBV10-3 and TRBJ2-4, with TRBD1 matching 7 bases. The V gene's germline CDR1 is ENHRY and CDR2 SYGVKD. The length of the CDR3 is 14 residues. Germline trimming cut 11 bases from V and 1 base from J; bases unmatched to any gene: 8. The CDR3 loop reads CAVPRGKAKNIQYF. Here the CDR3 DNA reads TGTGCCGTGCCCAGGGGGAAGGCCAAAAACATTCAGTACTTC.

The genes are TRBV7-9 and TRBJ2-7, with TRBD1 matching 7 bases. The CDR3 is 15 amino acids. Losses at the gene ends were 5 bases for V and 3 bases for J; bases not matched to a gene: 10. Germline V gene sequence: CDR1 SEHNR, CDR2 FQNEAQ (reference sequence). The CDR3 nucleotides read TGTGCCAGCAGCATACCGGACAGGAGTGTCTACGAGCAGTACTTC. As protein: CASSIPDRSVYEQYF.

The table lists this clonotype with a few counts. V and J are TRBV11-2 and TRBJ2-3; TRBD2 might be the D (5 bases). Germline V gives CDR1 SGHAT, CDR2 FQNNGV. The length of the CDR3 is 15 residues. Trimming stripped 3 bases from V and 6 bases from J, with 16 bases between. The CDR3 is CASSFPGNLRDTQYF. DNA of the CDR3: TGTGCCAGCAGCTTCCCGGGAAACCTGAGGGATACGCAGTATTTT.

The table lists this clonotype with a few counts. The rearrangement uses TRBV5-1 and TRBJ2-5, with D tentatively TRBD2 (5 bases). V dropped 1 base and J dropped 2 bases, with 12 bases sitting between them. This CDR3 is 15 amino acids long. CDR1 SGHRS and CDR2 YFSETQ come from the germline V gene. The CDR3 nucleotides read TGCGCCAGCAGCTTGCCGGGGTTGGGGCAAGAGACCCAGTACTTC. Protein product: CASSLPGLGQETQYF.